This T cell receptor (beta chain) was sequenced during a study of Ad26.COV2.S vaccination and SARS-CoV-2 variants. This CDR3 contains 15 residues. Germline loops: CDR1 SGHDT, CDR2 YYEEEE. The ends lost 4 bases at V and 4 bases at J; junction bases unmatched: 8. Treatment in this sample: 15 to 20 received Ad26.COV2.S at low or high dose, single or two shots; about 5 received placebo; per-sample allocation not given. Day 63 following the first vaccine or placebo injection was when the samples were taken. The assay was immunoSEQ multiplex PCR, and TCRdb's table has in-frame clones only and misses some. The sample gives around 400,000 clones, approximately 92% of which show up once; more than 9% is in the top ten.

This chain joins TRBV5-6 and TRBJ2-7; 10 positions match TRBD1. This receptor was taken from a person aged 18 to 65 who received the Ad26.COV2.S COVID-19 vaccine or a placebo. The sequences come from peripheral blood, collected in a trial of Ad26.COV2.S vaccine versus placebo. Written as DNA, the CDR3 is TGTGCCAGCAGCCCTCGACAGGGGGCGTCTTACGAGCAGTACTTC. Protein sequence: CASSPRQGASYEQYF.